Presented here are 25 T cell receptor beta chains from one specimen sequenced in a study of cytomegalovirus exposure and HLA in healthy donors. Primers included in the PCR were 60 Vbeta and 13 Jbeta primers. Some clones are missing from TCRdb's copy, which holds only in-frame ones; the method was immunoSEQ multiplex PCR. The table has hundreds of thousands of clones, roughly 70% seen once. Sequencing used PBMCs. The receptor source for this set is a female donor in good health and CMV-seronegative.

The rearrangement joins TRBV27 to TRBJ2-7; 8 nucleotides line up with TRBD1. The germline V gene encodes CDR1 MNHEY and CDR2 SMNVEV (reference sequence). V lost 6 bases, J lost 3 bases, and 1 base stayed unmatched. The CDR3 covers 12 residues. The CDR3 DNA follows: TGTGCCAGCAGCGACAGGGGCTACGAGCAGTACTTC. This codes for CASSDRGYEQYF.

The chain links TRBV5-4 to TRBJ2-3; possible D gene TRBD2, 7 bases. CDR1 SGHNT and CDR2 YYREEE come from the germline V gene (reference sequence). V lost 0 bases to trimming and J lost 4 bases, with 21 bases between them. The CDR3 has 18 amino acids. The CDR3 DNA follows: TGTGCCAGCAGCTTGGACCCTCGGGGGGCGGGAAGGCCAGATACGCAGTATTTT. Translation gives CASSLDPRGAGRPDTQYF.

In DNA, the CDR3 is TGTGCCAGCAGCTTCCCGGGACTAGCGCGCTACGAGCAGTACTTC. This gives the protein CASSFPGLARYEQYF. J is TRBJ2-7 and V is TRBV5-7, with 10 bases lining up with TRBD2. TRBV5-7 is an ORF; its function is uncertain. CDR3 length equals 15 residues. Trimming removed 2 bases from V and 3 bases from J; junction bases left unmatched: 5.

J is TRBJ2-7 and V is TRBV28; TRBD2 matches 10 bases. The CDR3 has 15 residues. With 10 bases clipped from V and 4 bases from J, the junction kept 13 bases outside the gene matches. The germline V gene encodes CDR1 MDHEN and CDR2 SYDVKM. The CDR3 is CATQGGSGRVYEQYF. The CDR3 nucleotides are TGTGCCACTCAGGGGGGGAGCGGGAGGGTATACGAGCAGTACTTC.

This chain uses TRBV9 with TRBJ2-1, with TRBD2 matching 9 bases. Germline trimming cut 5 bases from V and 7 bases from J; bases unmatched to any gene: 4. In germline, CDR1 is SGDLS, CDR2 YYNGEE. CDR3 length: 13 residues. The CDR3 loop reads CASRATSGNEQFF. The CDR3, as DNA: TGTGCCAGCAGAGCGACTAGCGGTAATGAGCAGTTCTTC.

The CDR3 loop reads CASSFFQDRQYF. In nucleotides, the CDR3 is TGTGCCAGCAGCTTTTTCCAGGATAGGCAGTACTTC. The chain links TRBV7-2 to TRBJ2-5, with no clear D. Trimming shortened V by 3 bases and J by 11 bases, and 13 bases separated the two germline ends. CDR1 and CDR2 from the germline V gene are SGHTA and FQGNSA. There are 12 residues in the CDR3.

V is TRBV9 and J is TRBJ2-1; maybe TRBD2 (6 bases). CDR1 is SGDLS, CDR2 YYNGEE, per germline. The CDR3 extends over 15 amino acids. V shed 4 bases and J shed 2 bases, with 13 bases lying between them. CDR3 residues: CASSPWRGPYNEQFF. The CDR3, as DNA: TGTGCCAGCAGCCCCTGGCGGGGACCCTACAATGAGCAGTTCTTC.

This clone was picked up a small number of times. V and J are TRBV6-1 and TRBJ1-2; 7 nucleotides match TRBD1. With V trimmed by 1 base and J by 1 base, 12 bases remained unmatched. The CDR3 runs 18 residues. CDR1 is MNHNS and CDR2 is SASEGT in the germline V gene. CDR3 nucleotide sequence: TGTGCCAGCAGTGAAGGCAGGCTCGGACAGGTGTTTAACTATGGCTACACCTTC. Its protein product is CASSEGRLGQVFNYGYTF.

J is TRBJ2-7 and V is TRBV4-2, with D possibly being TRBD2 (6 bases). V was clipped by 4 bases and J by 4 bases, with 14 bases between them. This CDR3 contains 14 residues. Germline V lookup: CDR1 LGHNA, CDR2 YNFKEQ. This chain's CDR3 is CASSPGTDDYEQYF. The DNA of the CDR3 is TGTGCCAGCAGCCCCGGGACTGATGATTACGAGCAGTACTTC.

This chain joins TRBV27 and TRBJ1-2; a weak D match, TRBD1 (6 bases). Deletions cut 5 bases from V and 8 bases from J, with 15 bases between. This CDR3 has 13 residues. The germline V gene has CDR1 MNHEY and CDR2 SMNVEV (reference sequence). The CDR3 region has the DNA TGTGCCAGCAGTCAAACAGGGTTTCGGGGCTACACCTTC. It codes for CASSQTGFRGYTF.

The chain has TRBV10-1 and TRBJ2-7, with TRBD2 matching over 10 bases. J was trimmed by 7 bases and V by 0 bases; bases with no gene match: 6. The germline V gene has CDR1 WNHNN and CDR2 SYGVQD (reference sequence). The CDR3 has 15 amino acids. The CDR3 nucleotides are TGCGCCAGCAGTGAGTCCGGCCTAGCGGGAGTTGAGCAGTACTTC. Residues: CASSESGLAGVEQYF.

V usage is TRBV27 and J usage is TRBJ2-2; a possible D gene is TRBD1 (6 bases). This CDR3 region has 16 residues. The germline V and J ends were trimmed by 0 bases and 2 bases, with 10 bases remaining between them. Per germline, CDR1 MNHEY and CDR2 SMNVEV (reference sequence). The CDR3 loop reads CASSLSNRANTGELFF. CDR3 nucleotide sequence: TGTGCCAGCAGTTTATCAAACAGGGCCAACACCGGGGAGCTGTTTTTT.

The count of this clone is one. CDR3 sequence: CASSPQTVPYEQYF. The CDR3 coding sequence is TGTGCCAGCTCACCACAAACAGTCCCCTACGAGCAGTACTTC. The rearrangement links TRBV18 to TRBJ2-5; D is undetermined. The J call is uncertain, as TRBJ2-7 better fits the DNA end. This CDR3 region has 14 residues. Germline assignment: CDR1 KGHSH and CDR2 LQKENI.

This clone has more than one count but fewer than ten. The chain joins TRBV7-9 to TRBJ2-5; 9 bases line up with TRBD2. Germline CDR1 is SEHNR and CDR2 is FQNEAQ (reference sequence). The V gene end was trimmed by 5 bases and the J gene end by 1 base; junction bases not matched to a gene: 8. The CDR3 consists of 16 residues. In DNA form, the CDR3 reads TGTGCCAGCAGCCGGGGAGAGACTAGCGGCCAAGAGACCCAGTACTTC. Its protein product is CASSRGETSGQETQYF.

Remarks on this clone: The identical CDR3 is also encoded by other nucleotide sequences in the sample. CDR3 region: CASRKSGSSYNEQFF. The CDR3 DNA sequence: TGTGCCAGCAGAAAAAGCGGGAGCTCCTACAATGAGCAGTTCTTC. This chain joins TRBV6-6 and TRBJ2-1; 8 bases map to TRBD2. Germline V lookup: CDR1 MNHNY, CDR2 SVGAGI (reference sequence). V trimming: 6 bases; J trimming: 0 bases; junction bases outside the gene matches: 4. The CDR3 is 15 residues long.

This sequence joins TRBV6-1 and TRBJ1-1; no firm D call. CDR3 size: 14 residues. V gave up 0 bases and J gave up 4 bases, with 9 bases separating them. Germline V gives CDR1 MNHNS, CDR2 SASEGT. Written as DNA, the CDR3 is TGTGCCAGCAGTGAAGCGGGCAGTAGCACTGAAGCTTTCTTT. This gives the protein CASSEAGSSTEAFF.

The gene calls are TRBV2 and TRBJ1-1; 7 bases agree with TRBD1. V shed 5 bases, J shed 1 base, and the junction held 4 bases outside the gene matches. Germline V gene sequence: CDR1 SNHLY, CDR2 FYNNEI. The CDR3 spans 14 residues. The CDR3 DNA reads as TGTGCCAGCAGTTGGGGACAGCAGAACACTGAAGCTTTCTTT. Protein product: CASSWGQQNTEAFF.

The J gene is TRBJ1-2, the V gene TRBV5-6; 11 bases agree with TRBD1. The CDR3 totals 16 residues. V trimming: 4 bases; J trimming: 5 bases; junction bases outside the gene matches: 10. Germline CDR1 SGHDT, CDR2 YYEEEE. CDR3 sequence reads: CASSITSDRGRYGYTF. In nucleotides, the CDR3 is TGTGCCAGCAGCATCACCTCGGACAGGGGGCGTTATGGCTACACCTTC. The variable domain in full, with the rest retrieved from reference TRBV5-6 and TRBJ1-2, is DAGVTQSPTHLIKTRGQQVTLRCSPKSGHDTVSWYQQALGQGPQFIFQYYEEEERQRGNFPDRFSGHQFPNYSSELNVNALLLGDSALYLCASSITSDRGRYGYTFGSGTRLTVV.

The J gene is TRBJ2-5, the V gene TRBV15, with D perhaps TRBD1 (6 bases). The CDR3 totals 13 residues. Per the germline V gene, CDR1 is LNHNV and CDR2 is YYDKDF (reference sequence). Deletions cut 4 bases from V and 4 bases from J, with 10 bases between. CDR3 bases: TGTGCCACCAGCAATATCAGGGGAGAGACCCAGTACTTC. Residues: CATSNIRGETQYF. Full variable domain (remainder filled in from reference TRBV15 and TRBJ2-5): DAMVIQNPRYQVTQFGKPVTLSCSQTLNHNVMYWYQQKSSQAPKLLFHYYDKDFNNEADTPDNFQSRRPNTSFCFLDIRSPGLGDTAMYLCATSNIRGETQYFGPGTRLLVL.

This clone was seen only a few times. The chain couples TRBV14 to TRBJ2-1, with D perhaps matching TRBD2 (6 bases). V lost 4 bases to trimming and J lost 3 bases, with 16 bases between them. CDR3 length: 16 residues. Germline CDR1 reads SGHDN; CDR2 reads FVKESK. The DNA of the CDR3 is TGTGCCAGCAGCCCGCAGCGGGTGGCCCTCTACAATGAGCAGTTCTTC. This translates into CASSPQRVALYNEQFF.

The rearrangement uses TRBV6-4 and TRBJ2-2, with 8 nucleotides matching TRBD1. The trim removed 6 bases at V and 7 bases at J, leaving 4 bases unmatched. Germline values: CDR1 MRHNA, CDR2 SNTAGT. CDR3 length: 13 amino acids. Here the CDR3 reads CASSAGGGGELFF. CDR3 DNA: TGTGCCAGCAGCGCAGGGGGCGGCGGGGAGCTGTTTTTT.

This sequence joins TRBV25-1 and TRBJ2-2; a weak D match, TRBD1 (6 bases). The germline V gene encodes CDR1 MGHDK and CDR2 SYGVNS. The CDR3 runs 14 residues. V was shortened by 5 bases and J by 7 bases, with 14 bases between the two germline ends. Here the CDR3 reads CASSIISGVGELFF. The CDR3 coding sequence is TGTGCCAGCAGTATTATTTCAGGGGTCGGGGAGCTGTTTTTT.

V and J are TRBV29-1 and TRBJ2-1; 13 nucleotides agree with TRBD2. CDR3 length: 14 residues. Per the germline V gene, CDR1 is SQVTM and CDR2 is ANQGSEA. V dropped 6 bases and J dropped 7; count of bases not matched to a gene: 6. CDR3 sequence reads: CSVATSGRRNEQFF. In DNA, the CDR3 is TGCAGCGTCGCGACTAGCGGGAGGAGGAATGAGCAGTTCTTC.

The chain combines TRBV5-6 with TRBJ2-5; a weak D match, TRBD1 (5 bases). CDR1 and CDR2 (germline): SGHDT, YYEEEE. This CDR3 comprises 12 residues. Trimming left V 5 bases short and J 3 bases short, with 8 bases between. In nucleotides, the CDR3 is TGTGCCAGCAGACAGGATAAAGAGACCCAGTACTTC. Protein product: CASRQDKETQYF.

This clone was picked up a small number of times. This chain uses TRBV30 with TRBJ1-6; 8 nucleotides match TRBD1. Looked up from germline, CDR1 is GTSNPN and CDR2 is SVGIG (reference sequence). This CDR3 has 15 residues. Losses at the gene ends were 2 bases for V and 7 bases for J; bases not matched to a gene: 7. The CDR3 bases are TGTGCCTGGAGTCCAGGGGGCGCTGGAAATTCACCCCTCCACTTT. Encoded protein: CAWSPGGAGNSPLHF.